The entry below describes one TCR beta chain. The sample comes from a study of blood T cell repertoires in COVID-19. Study at large: COVID-19 samples, acute and convalescent, were from the United States, Italy and Spain.

Germline lookup yields CDR1 SGHTA and CDR2 FQGTGA. V gave up 5 bases and J gave up 2 bases, with 10 bases separating them. The CDR3 contains 14 residues. Participants had their cohort set by participant-reported clinical history. In Cohort 3, a recovered donor had either two negative PCRs, clearance, or symptom resolution. Study processing details: Estimation of nucleated cell counts was performed using reference gene primer amplification. This table comes from immunoSEQ multiplex PCR, and its TCRdb copy is limited to in-frame clones, with some not included. The DNA gave D and trimming, while V, J and clone size come from that table. Of 250,000 to 400,000 clones in the sample, more than 75% were seen once.

The chain has TRBV7-3 and TRBJ1-5, with D possibly TRBD1 on 6 matching bases. The sequence was collected from a woman in her 30s who had recovered from COVID-19. The sample comprised PBMCs or T cells enriched from blood (not recorded which). CDR3 bases: TGTGCCAGCAGCCCTAACAGGGGCAATCAGCCCCAGCATTTT. It encodes CASSPNRGNQPQHF.